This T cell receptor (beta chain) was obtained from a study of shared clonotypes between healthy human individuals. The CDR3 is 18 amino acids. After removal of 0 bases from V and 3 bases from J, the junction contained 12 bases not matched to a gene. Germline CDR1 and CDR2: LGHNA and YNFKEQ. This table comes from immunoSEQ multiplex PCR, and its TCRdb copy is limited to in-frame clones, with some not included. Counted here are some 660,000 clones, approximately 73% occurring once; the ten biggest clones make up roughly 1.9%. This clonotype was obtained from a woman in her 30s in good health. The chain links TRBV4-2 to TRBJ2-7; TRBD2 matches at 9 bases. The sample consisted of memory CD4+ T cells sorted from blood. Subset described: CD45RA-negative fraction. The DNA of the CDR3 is TGTGCCAGCAGCCAAGATCTGAGCGTAGAGACTAGCGGCTACGAGCAGTACTTC. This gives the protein CASSQDLSVETSGYEQYF.